Following are 24 T cell receptor beta chains from one sample sequenced in a study of early T cells in non-severe SARS-CoV-2 infection (dated by TCRdb to about 2021). Libraries were made using 5' RACE. This sample was sequenced with a NextSeq 500. Through fastp at Q25 and MiXCR, TCRdb rebuilt clones from the public reads, retaining in-frame beta chains. Entries are consolidated by CDR3 protein sequence, retaining the most common genes and DNA. The sample has 35,000 to 45,000 distinct CDR3 sequences on record, approximately 12% of them singletons. Clones ranked in the top ten supply more than 15% of the sample. Source material: whole blood. The receptor source for this set is an adult who was a healthcare worker with PCR-confirmed SARS-CoV-2 infection or an uninfected control (not recorded which).

This clonotype was detected ten times or more. The genes are TRBV28 and TRBJ2-6; 7 positions match TRBD1. V shed 6 bases and J 0 bases; nucleotides not matched to a gene: 8. CDR1 MDHEN and CDR2 SYDVKM come from the germline V gene. This CDR3 spans 17 amino acids. The CDR3 is CASSSGTAPSGANVLTF. The CDR3 DNA is TGTGCCAGCAGCTCCGGGACAGCCCCCTCTGGGGCCAACGTCCTGACTTTC.

This clonotype came up many times. One end of the junction is discordant with germline, which a read error may explain. The V and J genes are TRBV7-7 and TRBJ2-1; tentative D call: TRBD2 (5 bases). Germline CDR1 and CDR2: SSHAT and FNYEAQ (reference sequence). This CDR3 has 13 residues. The CDR3 loop is CASSLGAANEQFF. In DNA form, the CDR3 reads TGTGCTAGCAGCTTAGGAGCGGCCAATGAGCAGTTCTTC. Using reference TRBV7-7 and TRBJ2-1 for the parts outside the CDR3, the full variable domain is GAGVSQSPRYKVTKRGQDVTLRCDPISSHATLYWYQQALGQGPEFLTYFNYEAQPDKSGLPSDRFSAERPEGSISTLTIQRTEQRDSAMYRCASSLGAANEQFFGPGTRLTVL.

This clonotype was seen many times. At one end, the junction sequence differs from germline, possibly due to a read error. The chain combines TRBV5-4 with TRBJ1-1; D call uncertain. The CDR3 covers 14 residues. Germline CDR1 is SGHNT and CDR2 is YYREEE (reference sequence). The CDR3 DNA sequence: TGTGCCAGCAGCTTCATCGACCAGGCCACTGAAGTTTTCTTT. Translated, it gives CASSFIDQATEVFF.

CDR3 nucleotide sequence: TGTGCCAGCAGTTTATGGCTAGCGGGGGAGCTGGGGAGGCGGACCACTAGCACAGATACGCAGTATTTT. Translated: CASSLWLAGELGRRTTSTDTQYF. The chain links TRBV12-3 or TRBV12-4 to TRBJ2-3; TRBD2 matches 10 bases. The CDR3 length is 23 residues. V shed 2 bases, J shed 0 bases, and the junction held 23 bases outside the gene matches.

This clonotype is deemed medium-sized. The chain couples TRBV6-2 or TRBV6-3 to TRBJ2-7, with 10 bases lining up with TRBD1. The CDR3 sequence is 18 residues long. Looked up from germline, CDR1 is MNHEY and CDR2 is SVGEGT. J gave up 0 bases and V 2 bases, and 10 bases lay outside the gene matches. The DNA of the CDR3 is TGTGCCAGCAGTTACGGGACAGGGGCTATTCCGAGCTCCTACGAGCAGTACTTC. Its translation is CASSYGTGAIPSSYEQYF.

Ten or more counts support this clonotype. The genes are TRBV5-6 and TRBJ1-1; no definite D call. CDR3 length: 13 residues. Germline V gene sequence: CDR1 SGHDT, CDR2 YYEEEE. The V and J ends lost 4 bases and 2 bases respectively, with 9 bases between them. CDR3 nucleotides: TGTGCCAGCAGCCCTGGACCCAACACTGAAGCTTTCTTT. Its translation is CASSPGPNTEAFF.

This clonotype showed up many times. V is TRBV5-6 and J is TRBJ2-1, with 9 bases fitting TRBD2. Trimming cost V 4 bases and J 4 bases; bases outside gene matches: 6. This CDR3 comprises 15 residues. Germline values: CDR1 SGHDT, CDR2 YYEEEE. The CDR3 DNA follows: TGTGCCAGCAGCCCTTCTAGCGGGGAATACAATGAGCAGTTCTTC. Protein: CASSPSSGEYNEQFF.

This CDR3 reads CASSLSSGIGGYTF. The CDR3 bases are TGTGCCAGCAGCTTATCGTCGGGTATTGGCGGCTACACCTTC. The rearrangement uses TRBV7-2 and TRBJ1-2; the D is unclear. This CDR3 is 14 amino acids long. Germline values: CDR1 SGHTA, CDR2 FQGNSA. Trimming cost V 2 bases and J 8 bases, with 15 bases left between them.

This clonotype was found a few times. DNA for the CDR3: TGTGCCATCCGGGGGGGCACAGATACGCAGTATTTT. Its protein is CAIRGGTDTQYF. This chain joins TRBV6-6 and TRBJ2-3; 7 bases fit TRBD2. V trimming: 10 bases; J trimming: 1 base; junction bases outside the gene matches: 2. Germline V gives CDR1 MNHNY, CDR2 SVGAGI (reference sequence). The CDR3 is made up of 12 amino acids.

This clonotype was found many times. V and J are TRBV12-3 or TRBV12-4 and TRBJ2-7, with D perhaps matching TRBD2 (6 bases). The length of the CDR3 is 13 residues. V was trimmed by 7 bases and J by 0 bases, leaving 10 bases between them. This CDR3 is CASTFSGSYEQYF. DNA of the CDR3: TGTGCCAGCACTTTTAGCGGCTCCTACGAGCAGTACTTC.

This clonotype was seen a few times. The chain employs TRBV27 and TRBJ2-1; 8 bases match TRBD2. V trimming: 6 bases; J trimming: 8 bases; junction bases outside the gene matches: 9. CDR3 length: 14 amino acids. Germline assignment: CDR1 MNHEY and CDR2 SMNVEV (reference sequence). Written as DNA, the CDR3 is TGTGCCAGCAGAGATCCGCGGGGGGCCGATGAGCAGTTCTTC. Translated, it gives CASRDPRGADEQFF.

This clonotype was found many times. V and J are TRBV2 and TRBJ1-5; possibly TRBD1 for D (6 bases). Germline assignment: CDR1 SNHLY and CDR2 FYNNEI. This CDR3 is 14 amino acids long. Trimming shortened V by 7 bases and J by 5 bases, and 15 bases separated the two germline ends. This CDR3 reads CASINRDKDQPQHF. As DNA, the CDR3 is TGTGCCAGCATAAACAGGGACAAGGATCAGCCCCAGCATTTT.

This clonotype was recorded many times. The rearrangement uses TRBV9 and TRBJ2-1; a weak D match, TRBD2 (6 bases). CDR3 length equals 18 residues. The germline V gene has CDR1 SGDLS and CDR2 YYNGEE. The V end lost 2 bases, the J end lost 12 bases, and 30 bases lay between the germline ends. The CDR3 loop is CASSVEDYSTVPSTRQFF. The CDR3 region has the DNA TGTGCCAGCAGCGTCGAGGACTATTCCACCGTCCCATCTACAAGGCAGTTCTTC.

In this sample, this clonotype turned up a few times. The rearrangement uses TRBV11-2 and TRBJ1-1; D is unresolved. Deletions cut 2 bases from V and 1 base from J, with 8 bases between. The germline CDR1 and CDR2 sequences are SGHAT and FQNNGV. The CDR3 extends over 14 amino acids. CDR3 bases: TGTGCCAGCAGCTTACCGAATGCGAACACTGAAGCTTTCTTT. Translating gives CASSLPNANTEAFF.

The chain carries TRBV4-3 and TRBJ2-2; D could derive from TRBD1 or TRBD2 (5 bases each). Trimming took 8 bases from V and 4 from J, leaving 14 bases between them. In germline, CDR1 is LGHNA, CDR2 YSLEER. This CDR3 spans 14 amino acids. The CDR3 loop reads CASRDRTFTGELFF. CDR3 nucleotide sequence: TGCGCCAGCCGGGACCGGACTTTCACCGGGGAGCTGTTTTTT.

This clonotype was observed a few times. The chain joins TRBV6-2 or TRBV6-3 to TRBJ1-5; D possibly corresponds to TRBD1 (5 bases). This CDR3 has 15 residues. The V gene's germline CDR1 is MNHEY and CDR2 SVGEGT. Between the trimmed V and J ends, which lost 2 bases and 7 bases, there was a span of 15 bases. For the CDR3, the DNA is TGTGCCAGCAGTTACCAGGGCAGGGACTTACAGCCCCAGCATTTT. It codes for CASSYQGRDLQPQHF.

In DNA form, the CDR3 reads TGCAGTGCTTGGTTGGACGAGCAGTTCTTC. This encodes CSAWLDEQFF. The chain joins TRBV20-1 to TRBJ2-1, with D unclear. Germline CDR1 and CDR2: DFQATT and SNEGSKA (reference sequence). Between the trimmed V and J ends, which lost 5 bases and 10 bases, there was a span of 9 bases. This CDR3 has 10 amino acids.

At least ten counts were recorded for this clonotype. The CDR3 DNA is TGTGCCAGCAGCTTGAAGAGGCTTGTGAATGAGCAGTTCTTC. Amino acids: CASSLKRLVNEQFF. The chain has TRBV11-2 and TRBJ2-1; D gene ambiguous. Germline CDR1 and CDR2: SGHAT and FQNNGV. The CDR3 has 14 residues. V lost 3 bases and J lost 7, with 13 bases in between.

Only a few counts were recorded for this clonotype. V gene TRBV6-6 combines with J gene TRBJ2-7; 7 positions agree with TRBD2. The CDR3 contains 13 residues. Germline-derived CDR1 and CDR2 are MNHNY and SVGAGI (reference sequence). The ends lost 9 bases at V and 7 bases at J; junction bases unmatched: 12. The CDR3 sequence: CASGRVGLLEQYF. The CDR3 nucleotides read TGTGCCAGTGGGAGGGTAGGCCTTCTTGAGCAGTACTTC.

V gene TRBV29-1 combines with J gene TRBJ2-1, with 13 positions matching TRBD2. The germline CDR1 and CDR2 sequences are SQVTM and ANQGSEA. CDR3 size: 15 residues. The ends lost 6 bases at V and 7 bases at J; junction bases unmatched: 9. CDR3 sequence reads: CSVLGLAGAGNEQFF. The CDR3, as DNA: TGCAGCGTCCTCGGACTAGCGGGAGCTGGGAATGAGCAGTTCTTC.

The rearrangement uses TRBV28 and TRBJ1-1; tentative D call: TRBD1 (6 bases). The CDR3 has 11 residues. V lost 5 bases and J lost 8, with 9 bases in between. Germline CDR1 and CDR2: MDHEN and SYDVKM. In nucleotides, the CDR3 is TGTGCCAGCAGTCCTACAGGGGAAGCTTTCTTT. It specifies CASSPTGEAFF.

This clonotype has just a few counts. This chain joins TRBV7-2 and TRBJ2-1; D gene unclear. The germline CDR1 and CDR2 sequences are SGHTA and FQGNSA. CDR3 length: 14 residues. V lost 4 bases and J lost 9, with 16 bases in between. The CDR3 here is CASSSQLTSLEQFF. DNA of the CDR3: TGTGCCAGCAGCTCCCAACTGACTTCACTTGAGCAGTTCTTC.

V usage is TRBV5-5 and J usage is TRBJ1-2, with 7 bases identical to TRBD1. The germline V gene encodes CDR1 SGHKS and CDR2 YYEKEE (reference sequence). Germline trimming cut 5 bases from V and 2 bases from J; bases unmatched to any gene: 12. CDR3 length: 16 amino acids. The CDR3 protein is CASSSPLTGRNYGYTF. CDR3 in DNA: TGTGCCAGCAGTTCACCGTTGACAGGGAGGAACTATGGCTACACCTTC.

V and J are TRBV4-1 and TRBJ2-7, with D uncertain. From germline, CDR1 is MGHRA and CDR2 YSYEKL. Trimming pared 1 base from V and 3 bases from J, leaving 7 bases between. CDR3 length: 13 amino acids. CDR3 region: CASSQASGYEQYF. The CDR3 nucleotides are TGCGCCAGCAGCCAAGCGTCAGGCTACGAGCAGTACTTC.